The clone carrying this TCR beta chain was seen a handful of times. This specimen comes from a study of blood T cells in healthy people across ages. Trimming removed 5 bases from V and 0 bases from J, with 16 bases in between. There are 15 residues in the CDR3. Germline values: CDR1 SQVTM, CDR2 ANQGSEA. For the second PCR, which ran for about 7 to 11 cycles, a sample-barcoded 5' primer and a J-beta primer mix were used. TCRdb processed the 5' RACE reads anew with MiXCR; each CDR3 protein has one entry. Counted here are about 2 million distinct CDR3 sequences, about 49% occurring once; the ten biggest clones make up approximately 2%.

Sample: blood. The receptor's source is a woman between 40 and 50 years old in good health. V and J are TRBV29-1 and TRBJ1-2, with D uncertain. In DNA form, the CDR3 reads TGCAGCGTTCCTCACAGCCAACTTACTAACTATGGCTACACCTTC. Translated: CSVPHSQLTNYGYTF. Drawing the rest from reference TRBV29-1 and TRBJ1-2, the complete variable domain is SAVISQKPSRDICQRGTSLTIQCQVDSQVTMMFWYRQQPGQSLTLIATANQGSEATYESGFVIDKFPISRPNLTFSTLTVSNMSPEDSSIYLCSVPHSQLTNYGYTFGSGTRLTVV.